These 31 T cell receptor beta chains originate from one sample sequenced in a study of T cells in Graves' hyperthyroidism and ophthalmopathy. From RNA transcripts, TCR beta CDR3 regions were amplified. With the HTBI primer set, the TCR CDR3 went through a first round of RT-PCR. MiXCR, applied by TCRdb to the multiplex PCR reads, yields one record per CDR3 protein. The sample has 550,000 to 600,000 distinct CDR3 sequences; just over 45% are singletons. The sequenced material came from peripheral blood or thyroid tissue (not recorded which). The receptors derive from an adult woman with Graves' disease, either hyperthyroidism or ophthalmopathy (not recorded which).

The chain combines TRBV12-3 or TRBV12-4 with TRBJ2-7, with D perhaps given as TRBD1 or TRBD2 (5 bases each). Between the trimmed V and J ends, which lost 5 bases and 12 bases, there was a span of 17 bases. This CDR3 has 12 residues. CDR3 in amino acids: CASSPRWDGRYF. DNA for the CDR3: TGTGCCAGCAGTCCGCGGTGGGACGGGCGGTACTTC.

The chain uses TRBV29-1 and TRBJ2-5; the match to TRBD2 covers 8 bases. J gave up 2 bases and V 6 bases, and 5 bases lay outside the gene matches. Germline assignment: CDR1 SQVTM and CDR2 ANQGSEA. This CDR3 contains 13 residues. CDR3 coding DNA: TGCAGCGTGCGGGAGGCGAGACAAGAGACCCAGTACTTC. Protein product: CSVREARQETQYF.

The table lists this clonotype with many counts. The chain employs TRBV7-9 and TRBJ1-2; 9 bases line up with TRBD1. The length of the CDR3 is 14 residues. Germline values: CDR1 SEHNR, CDR2 FQNEAQ (reference sequence). The V gene end was trimmed by 5 bases and the J gene end by 6 bases; junction bases not matched to a gene: 7. This chain's CDR3 is CASSPWDRENGYTF. The CDR3 nucleotides read TGTGCCAGCAGCCCGTGGGACAGGGAGAATGGCTACACCTTC.

The genes are TRBV19 and TRBJ2-7, with D perhaps TRBD1 (6 bases). The V and J ends lost 4 bases and 7 bases respectively, with 17 bases between them. The germline CDR1 and CDR2 sequences are LNHDA and SQIVND (reference sequence). This CDR3 is 14 amino acids long. The CDR3 coding sequence is TGTGCCAGTAGTAGGAAACGGGACACCGTTGAGCAGTACTTC. This codes for CASSRKRDTVEQYF. The full variable domain, with the rest looked up from reference TRBV19 and TRBJ2-7, is DGGITQSPKYLFRKEGQNVTLSCEQNLNHDAMYWYRQDPGQGLRLIYYSQIVNDFQKGDIAEGYSVSREKKESFPLTVTSAQKNPTAFYLCASSRKRDTVEQYFGPGTRLTVT.

The J gene is TRBJ2-7, the V gene TRBV4-3; 8 bases are shared with TRBD1. After removal of 3 bases from V and 3 bases from J, the junction contained 7 bases not matched to a gene. The CDR3 is 15 residues long. Germline lookup yields CDR1 LGHNA and CDR2 YSLEER. The CDR3 protein is CASSQGGQGYYEQYF. DNA of the CDR3: TGCGCCAGCAGCCAGGGTGGACAGGGCTACTACGAGCAGTACTTC.

V and J are TRBV7-9 and TRBJ1-4, with a weak D call TRBD1 (5 bases). The CDR3 has 14 amino acids. V lost 3 bases and J lost 8, with 13 bases in between. CDR1 is SEHNR and CDR2 is FQNEAQ in the germline V gene (reference sequence). The CDR3 sequence: CASSFGQGKEKLFF. CDR3 bases: TGTGCCAGCAGCTTTGGCCAGGGTAAAGAAAAACTGTTTTTT.

This clonotype appeared many times. V is TRBV13 and J is TRBJ2-7; 7 bases line up with TRBD1. The J segment lost 4 bases and the V segment lost 5 bases, leaving 5 bases of the junction unmatched. Germline V gives CDR1 PRHDT, CDR2 FYEKMQ (reference sequence). The CDR3 runs to 13 residues. CDR3 in DNA: TGTGCCAGCAGCCCAGAACAGGGGTACGAGCAGTACTTC. Translated: CASSPEQGYEQYF.

This clonotype was recorded once. The chain recombines TRBV20-1 with TRBJ2-7; TRBD2 matches 10 bases. V trimming: 3 bases; J trimming: 4 bases; junction bases outside the gene matches: 6. The CDR3 contains 14 residues. Germline CDR1 DFQATT, CDR2 SNEGSKA (reference sequence). CDR3 sequence reads: CSASKGTSVYEQYF. CDR3 nucleotide sequence: TGCAGTGCTAGTAAAGGGACTAGCGTGTACGAGCAGTACTTC.

This clonotype occurred a few times. The V and J genes are TRBV3-1 and TRBJ1-1, with a weak D call TRBD1 (6 bases). CDR1 and CDR2 (germline): LGHDT, YNNKEL (reference sequence). The CDR3 sequence is 16 residues long. V lost 5 bases, J lost 11 bases, and 27 bases lay in between. DNA for the CDR3: TGTGCCAGCAGCTCTATAGGGGGGCAGCCCTTCCTCCCTGCTTTCTTT. Translating gives CASSSIGGQPFLPAFF.

The CDR3 coding sequence is TGTGCCATCAGTGCTAGAGCGCCGGGACGGAGGGACCCATCAACGAATTCACCCCTCCACTTT. Translating it yields CAISARAPGRRDPSTNSPLHF. The chain carries TRBV10-3 and TRBJ1-6; TRBD1 might be the D (5 bases). The V gene lost 4 bases and the J gene lost 7 bases, with 32 bases spanning the gap. Germline lookup yields CDR1 ENHRY and CDR2 SYGVKD. The CDR3 is 21 residues long.

This clonotype was recorded many times. The chain carries TRBV12-3 or TRBV12-4 and TRBJ1-5; 7 positions agree with TRBD1. The CDR3 has 13 amino acids. V shed 8 bases, J shed 4 bases, and the junction held 5 bases outside the gene matches. The CDR3 nucleotides are TGTGCCAGCGCCATGGGACAGAATCAGCCCCAGCATTTT. This encodes CASAMGQNQPQHF.

The chain combines TRBV7-9 with TRBJ1-5; tentative D call: TRBD1 (6 bases). V gave up 5 bases and J gave up 5 bases, with 13 bases separating them. The CDR3 is 14 amino acids. CDR1 and CDR2 (germline): SEHNR, FQNEAQ (reference sequence). The CDR3 nucleotides read TGTGCCAGCAGCAACACAGGGCTCCATCAGCCCCAGCATTTT. Translating it yields CASSNTGLHQPQHF.

The V and J genes are TRBV20-1 and TRBJ2-7; D gene ambiguous. Looked up from germline, CDR1 is DFQATT and CDR2 is SNEGSKA (reference sequence). V was trimmed by 0 bases and J by 0 bases, leaving 9 bases between them. This CDR3 is built from 14 residues. CDR3 region: CSARDPASSYEQYF. In nucleotides, the CDR3 is TGCAGTGCTAGAGATCCCGCTAGCTCCTACGAGCAGTACTTC.

V gene TRBV2 combines with J gene TRBJ2-7; 11 nucleotides match TRBD2. This CDR3 comprises 15 residues. Germline V gene data show CDR1 as SNHLY and CDR2 as FYNNEI. J was trimmed by 7 bases and V by 5 bases; bases with no gene match: 10. CDR3 loop: CASSYGPGTSGEQYF. For the CDR3, the DNA is TGTGCCAGCAGTTACGGGCCCGGGACTAGCGGTGAGCAGTACTTC. The full variable domain, rest sourced from reference TRBV2 and TRBJ2-7, is EPEVTQTPSHQVTQMGQEVILRCVPISNHLYFYWYRQILGQKVEFLVSFYNNEISEKSEIFDDQFSVERPDGSNFTLKIRSTKLEDSAMYFCASSYGPGTSGEQYFGPGTRLTVT.

There are many counts of this clonotype. The chain joins TRBV7-2 to TRBJ1-1, with TRBD1 identical over 10 bases. This CDR3 spans 14 amino acids. V lost 5 bases and J lost 6; bases outside the gene matches: 6. CDR1 SGHTA and CDR2 FQGNSA come from the germline V gene. The CDR3 sequence is CASSERQGAAEAFF. CDR3 nucleotides: TGTGCCAGCAGCGAGAGACAGGGGGCGGCTGAAGCTTTCTTT.

This clonotype has a count of ten or more. The DNA for the CDR3 is TGCAGTGCTTATTCTCCGGGGGACTATGGCTACACCTTC. Its protein is CSAYSPGDYGYTF. The chain joins TRBV20-1 to TRBJ1-2, with D perhaps matching TRBD1 (5 bases). The V and J ends lost 5 bases and 3 bases respectively, with 13 bases between them. Germline lookup yields CDR1 DFQATT and CDR2 SNEGSKA (reference sequence). This CDR3 contains 13 residues.

This clonotype was counted at least ten times. This chain links TRBV2 with TRBJ2-5, with 8 bases that match TRBD2. V gave up 8 bases and J gave up 2 bases; unmatched junction bases: 10. This CDR3 region has 15 residues. Looked up from germline, CDR1 is SNHLY and CDR2 is FYNNEI. CDR3 coding DNA: TGTGCCAGCGAACGGACGGGGGGGTGGCAAGAGACCCAGTACTTC. Protein product: CASERTGGWQETQYF.

The V gene is TRBV7-9, the J gene TRBJ2-5; 9 bases fit TRBD1. The V gene end was trimmed by 5 bases and the J gene end by 2 bases; junction bases not matched to a gene: 6. CDR1 is SEHNR and CDR2 is FQNEAQ in the germline V gene (reference sequence). The CDR3 runs to 15 residues. For the CDR3, the DNA is TGTGCCAGCAGCCGAGGGGACAGGGATCAAGAGACCCAGTACTTC. Its translation is CASSRGDRDQETQYF.

The V call is TRBV5-5, the J call TRBJ1-6; TRBD1 might be the D (6 bases). The CDR3 has 14 amino acids. The V end was cut by 6 bases, the J end by 7 bases, with 14 bases between. Germline assignment: CDR1 SGHKS and CDR2 YYEKEE (reference sequence). CDR3 sequence (DNA): TGTGCCAGCATCAATCCGAGGGGGAATTCACCCCTCCACTTT. Translating gives CASINPRGNSPLHF.

This clonotype was detected ten times or more. V usage is TRBV7-9 and J usage is TRBJ1-1; 8 nucleotides line up with TRBD1. Germline loops: CDR1 SEHNR, CDR2 FQNEAQ (reference sequence). CDR3 length: 15 amino acids. With V trimmed by 5 bases and J by 0 bases, 5 bases remained unmatched. The CDR3 region is CASSRGQGMNTEAFF. The CDR3 region has the DNA TGTGCCAGCAGCCGAGGACAGGGAATGAACACTGAAGCTTTCTTT. The entire variable domain, with the rest obtained from reference TRBV7-9 and TRBJ1-1, is as follows: DTGVSQNPRHKITKRGQNVTFRCDPISEHNRLYWYRQTLGQGPEFLTYFQNEAQLEKSRLLSDRFSAERPKGSFSTLEIQRTEQGDSAMYLCASSRGQGMNTEAFFGQGTRLTVV.

The genes are TRBV29-1 and TRBJ2-7, with 8 bases identical to TRBD2. V was pared by 8 bases and J by 0 bases, with 6 bases of the junction left unmatched. Germline values: CDR1 SQVTM, CDR2 ANQGSEA. The CDR3 has 13 residues. CDR3 sequence reads: CSRIAGSSYEQYF. The DNA of the CDR3 is TGCAGCAGAATAGCGGGGTCCTCCTACGAGCAGTACTTC.

This clonotype showed up just once. This chain joins TRBV24-1 and TRBJ2-6, with D unclear. V shed 3 bases and J shed 0 bases, with 8 bases lying between them. Germline loops: CDR1 KGHDR, CDR2 SFDVKD. CDR3 length equals 16 residues. The CDR3 sequence: CATSDVPGSGANVLTF. The CDR3 nucleotides read TGTGCCACCAGTGATGTGCCCGGCTCTGGGGCCAACGTCCTGACTTTC.

The chain links TRBV10-3 to TRBJ1-5; 10 bases line up with TRBD1. V lost 6 bases and J lost 9; bases outside the gene matches: 5. In germline, CDR1 is ENHRY, CDR2 SYGVKD. CDR3 length: 13 residues. For the CDR3, the DNA is TGTGCCATCAGGGACAGGGGGGAGTCGCCCCAGCATTTT. Its translation is CAIRDRGESPQHF.

On this clonotype: Being one base from a much bigger clone, this may be a read error. The conserved phenylalanine or tryptophan is not found at the CDR3 terminus, so this likely reflects a read error. V usage is TRBV3-1 and J usage is TRBJ2-5, with 7 positions matching TRBD2. Germline CDR1 is LGHDT and CDR2 is YNNKEL (reference sequence). V lost 3 bases, J lost 0 bases, and 1 base stayed unmatched. The CDR3 is made up of 14 amino acids. CDR3 nucleotide sequence: TGTGCCAGCAGCCAGGGACTACACCAAGAGACCCAGTACCTC. Its protein product is CASSQGLHQETQYL.

This clonotype was recorded many times. One end of the junction does not line up with germline, which may come from a read error. The J gene is TRBJ2-7, the V gene TRBV28, with D tentatively TRBD1 or TRBD2 (5 bases each). The CDR3 totals 12 residues. Germline loops: CDR1 MDHEN, CDR2 SYDVKM. The CDR3 sequence: CASSLTAASFDF. In nucleotides, the CDR3 is TGTGCCAGCAGTTTGACAGCGGCTAGCTTCGACTTC.

Of note for this clonotype: Its ends do not fully match the called genes, so a read error is possible. The chain joins TRBV29-1 to TRBJ1-2; 9 positions match TRBD1. The CDR3 spans 13 residues. Germline CDR1 reads SQVTM; CDR2 reads ANQGSEA. CDR3 nucleotide sequence: TGCAGCGTAGAAGCGGGACAGGGTTGGGGCTACACCTTC. It encodes CSVEAGQGWGYTF. The variable domain in full, completed from reference TRBV29-1 and TRBJ1-2, reads SAVISQKPSRDICQRGTSLTIQCQVDSQVTMMFWYRQQPGQSLTLIATANQGSEATYESGFVIDKFPISRPNLTFSTLTVSNMSPEDSSIYLCSVEAGQGWGYTFGSGTRLTVV.

Ten or more counts support this clonotype. The chain joins TRBV5-6 to TRBJ1-4; no reliable D call. Germline lookup yields CDR1 SGHDT and CDR2 YYEEEE. The CDR3 loop spans 14 amino acids. Trimming shortened V by 0 bases and J by 3 bases, and 6 bases separated the two germline ends. CDR3 sequence (DNA): TGTGCCAGCAGCTTGGGAGCCCCTAATGAAAAACTGTTTTTT. Translated, it gives CASSLGAPNEKLFF.

The V call is TRBV7-8, the J call TRBJ2-6; D call uncertain. There are 15 residues in the CDR3. Germline V gene lookup returns CDR1 SGHVS and CDR2 FQNEAQ. With 0 bases removed from V and 2 bases from J, the gap between germline ends came to 5 bases. In DNA form, the CDR3 reads TGTGCCAGCAGCTTAGCGACTGCTGGGGCCAACGTCCTGACTTTC. This sequence encodes CASSLATAGANVLTF.

This clonotype showed up many times. This chain joins TRBV5-6 and TRBJ2-5; 13 bases are shared with TRBD2. Germline V CDR1 and CDR2: SGHDT, YYEEEE. The trim removed 4 bases at V and 5 bases at J, leaving 5 bases unmatched. This CDR3 contains 15 residues. This CDR3 reads CASSLLAGGRETQYF. CDR3 in DNA: TGTGCCAGCAGCCTACTAGCGGGAGGGCGGGAGACCCAGTACTTC.

This clonotype was counted once. The V call is TRBV7-2, the J call TRBJ1-1, with a weak D call TRBD1 (5 bases). The CDR3 loop spans 14 amino acids. The germline CDR1 and CDR2 sequences are SGHTA and FQGNSA. V lost 8 bases, J lost 8 bases, and 21 bases lay in between. The CDR3 here is CASPWTGGGTEAFF. The CDR3 DNA reads as TGTGCCAGCCCCTGGACTGGGGGTGGCACCGAAGCTTTCTTT.

This clonotype was counted many times. V gene TRBV7-9 combines with J gene TRBJ1-1, with D uncertain. CDR3 length equals 16 residues. With 5 bases removed from V and 3 bases from J, the gap between germline ends came to 19 bases. Germline CDR1 reads SEHNR; CDR2 reads FQNEAQ (reference sequence). The CDR3 sequence is CASSPDKSGLDTEAFF. In DNA form, the CDR3 reads TGTGCCAGCAGCCCTGATAAGTCAGGACTAGACACTGAAGCTTTCTTT.